This T cell receptor beta chain was sequenced in a study of cytotoxic CD8 clonotypes in ibrutinib-treated CLL. Study overall: Investigators reported 24 partial and 2 complete responses; after median roughly 63 months, 14 patients remained remitted and about 12 progressed.

General study findings and limits: In comparison with age-matched healthy donors, baseline clonality was higher and tracked circulating CD8+ T-cell counts. Clonotypes that were public were uncommon, and they contracted or stayed stable on treatment.

This CDR3 is built from 18 residues. Germline V CDR1 and CDR2: LGHNA, YSLEER. After removal of 4 bases from V and 1 base from J, the junction contained 12 bases not matched to a gene. TCRdb's table, derived via immunoSEQ multiplex PCR, lists solely in-frame clones and lacks some. Of 40,000 to 55,000 clones listed, 83% were seen once; the top ten hold about a fifth. A word on this clone: The antigen is undetermined.

This clonotype was sampled from a human donor with chronic lymphocytic leukemia. V usage is TRBV4-3 and J usage is TRBJ2-1; 8 bases fit TRBD2. Specimen: PBMCs, collected after 24 months of ibrutinib treatment. The CDR3, as DNA: TGCGCCAGCAGCCCCCGGGTTTATAGCGGGGTGTCCTACAATGAGCAGTTCTTC. It codes for CASSPRVYSGVSYNEQFF.